These T cell receptor beta chains were read from a single sample in a study of spatial heterogeneity in lung cancer. TCRdb itself ran the 5' RACE reads through MiXCR, one entry per CDR3 protein. The table lists about 53,000 distinct CDR3 sequences, approximately 7% of them singletons. This material consisted of PBMCs, taken at surgery. These receptor sequences come from a female donor with early-stage non-small cell lung cancer. The CDR3 runs from the conserved cysteine through the conserved F or W. A D gene is named only where the DNA matches it firmly. Not every row has a clone size; where given, it reads once, few, many or a size class.

V,J,D,size,CDR3,DNA
TRBV4-3,TRBJ2-6,NA,few,CASSQDPSGANVLTF,TGCGCCAGCAGCCAAGATCCGTCTGGGGCCAACGTCCTGACTTTC
TRBV19,TRBJ1-5,NA,many,CASSRQVLNGQPQHF,TGTGCCAGTAGCCGACAGGTCCTGAACGGTCAGCCCCAGCATTTT
TRBV4-2,TRBJ2-3,NA,many,CASSQDGASRGTDTQYF,TGTGCCAGCAGCCAAGATGGAGCGTCGAGGGGAACAGATACGCAGTATTTT
TRBV7-2,TRBJ1-4,NA,many,CASSSALGGGEKLFF,TGTGCCAGCAGCTCCGCCCTTGGGGGGGGTGAAAAACTGTTTTTT
TRBV9,TRBJ2-1,NA,many,CASSGGILAPSYNEQFF,TGTGCCAGCAGCGGAGGGATCTTAGCCCCCTCCTACAATGAGCAGTTCTTC
TRBV5-6,TRBJ1-5,NA,many,CASSLGGRQGRQPQHF,TGTGCCAGCAGCTTGGGCGGCCGGCAGGGACGTCAGCCCCAGCATTTT
TRBV5-1,TRBJ2-2,NA,many,CASSLTAGDTGELFF,TGCGCCAGCAGCTTGACGGCGGGTGACACCGGGGAGCTGTTTTTT
TRBV19,TRBJ1-1,NA,NA,CASSINGEFEAFF,TGTGCCAGTAGTATTAATGGAGAGTTTGAAGCTTTCTTT
TRBV29-1,TRBJ1-4,TRBD1,medium-sized,CSGQGGDEKLFF,TGCAGCGGACAGGGAGGGGACGAAAAACTGTTTTTT
TRBV7-2,TRBJ1-4,NA,NA,CASSSPFREKLFF,TGTGCCAGCAGCTCCCCCTTCCGTGAAAAACTGTTTTTT
TRBV7-8,TRBJ1-1,TRBD1,many,CASSPRDRGTEAFF,TGTGCCAGTTCTCCCCGGGACAGGGGAACTGAAGCTTTCTTT
TRBV20-1,TRBJ1-2,NA,many,CSASSISNYGYTF,TGCAGTGCCAGCTCTATTTCTAACTATGGCTACACCTTC
TRBV12-3/TRBV12-4,TRBJ2-4,NA,many,CASSFQPTNSIQYF,TGTGCCAGCAGTTTTCAACCAACGAATTCTATTCAGTACTTC
TRBV11-3,TRBJ1-2,NA,few,CASSLKGDSVYGYTF,TGTGCCAGCAGCTTAAAAGGGGATTCCGTCTATGGCTACACCTTC
TRBV2,TRBJ2-3,NA,NA,CASTQAMGLTTDTQYF,TGTGCCAGCACGCAAGCAATGGGACTCACGACAGATACGCAGTATTTT
TRBV29-1,TRBJ1-1,TRBD1,many,CSAYRGRTEAFF,TGCAGCGCGTACAGGGGGCGGACTGAAGCTTTCTTT
TRBV3-1,TRBJ2-5,NA,many,CASSQELQETQYF,TGTGCCAGCAGCCAAGAGCTTCAAGAGACCCAGTACTTC
TRBV6-2/TRBV6-3,TRBJ2-3,NA,many,CASSLLADTQYF,TGTGCCAGCTCTTTGCTAGCGGATACGCAGTATTTT
TRBV2,TRBJ2-5,NA,few,CASSPTTQETQYF,TGTGCCAGCAGCCCGACTACCCAAGAGACCCAGTACTTC
TRBV3-1,TRBJ1-1,NA,many,CASSEVALTRAFF,TGTGCCAGCAGCGAGGTGGCCCTCACGCGAGCTTTCTTT
TRBV6-1,TRBJ2-7,NA,many,CASSERPWEFYEQYF,TGTGCCAGCAGTGAAAGGCCCTGGGAATTCTACGAGCAGTACTTC
TRBV29-1,TRBJ1-4,NA,many,CSVEGGLGEKLFF,TGCAGCGTTGAAGGGGGGTTAGGAGAAAAACTGTTTTTT
TRBV7-2,TRBJ2-1,NA,few,CASRYLVYNEQFF,TGTGCCAGCAGATATCTAGTGTACAATGAGCAGTTCTTC
TRBV29-1,TRBJ2-5,NA,many,CSKGDRGETQYF,TGCAGCAAGGGGGACCGGGGGGAGACCCAGTACTTC
TRBV14,TRBJ2-7,NA,many,CASSRDSRGSFSYEQYF,TGTGCCAGCAGCCGCGATTCAAGGGGTAGTTTCTCCTACGAGCAGTACTTC
TRBV28,TRBJ1-2,NA,many,CASSRSWFSGYTF,TGTGCCAGCAGTAGGTCGTGGTTCAGTGGCTACACCTTC
TRBV3-1,TRBJ1-5,NA,NA,CASSHGSGAAIVPQHF,TGTGCCAGCAGCCATGGATCGGGGGCAGCTATCGTGCCCCAGCATTTT
TRBV6-2/TRBV6-3,TRBJ2-2,TRBD2,many,CASSYSGLATNTGELFF,TGTGCCAGCAGTTACTCGGGACTAGCGACGAACACCGGGGAGCTGTTTTTT
TRBV20-1,TRBJ1-3,NA,many,CSARTFQGAGSGNTIYF,TGCAGTGCTAGAACCTTCCAAGGGGCGGGGTCTGGAAACACCATATATTTT
TRBV5-1,TRBJ2-7,TRBD1,many,CASSGAGTAYEQYF,TGCGCCAGCAGCGGAGCCGGGACAGCCTACGAGCAGTACTTC
TRBV20-1,TRBJ1-1,TRBD1,many,CSAPGQMNTEAFF,TGCAGTGCCCCGGGACAGATGAACACTGAAGCTTTCTTT
TRBV29-1,TRBJ2-1,NA,many,CSVGGQVSYNEQFF,TGCAGCGTTGGGGGCCAGGTCTCCTACAATGAGCAGTTCTTC
TRBV30,TRBJ1-2,NA,many,CAWTGGQDGYTF,TGTGCCTGGACGGGGGGGCAGGATGGCTACACCTTC
TRBV28,TRBJ2-7,TRBD1,many,CATQGALYEQYF,TGTGCCACCCAGGGGGCCCTCTACGAGCAGTACTTC
TRBV6-5,TRBJ2-5,NA,NA,CASNPPGEETQYF,TGTGCCAGCAATCCCCCTGGGGAGGAGACCCAGTACTTC
TRBV18,TRBJ2-6,NA,many,CASSPSRSSGANVLTF,TGTGCCAGCTCACCGAGCCGATCCTCTGGGGCCAACGTCCTGACTTTC
TRBV9,TRBJ1-1,TRBD1,NA,CASSAPTKQGGPMNTEAFF,TGTGCCAGCAGCGCCCCAACTAAACAGGGGGGGCCCATGAACACTGAAGCTTTCTTT
TRBV2,TRBJ2-5,TRBD1,NA,CASSAPWDRGREDQYF,TGTGCCAGCAGTGCACCGTGGGACAGGGGGCGCGAGGACCAGTACTTC
TRBV7-9,TRBJ1-1,NA,few,CASSSSSGRTEAFF,TGTGCCAGCAGCTCATCCTCGGGGCGCACTGAAGCTTTCTTT
TRBV7-9,TRBJ1-1,NA,many,CASSSRRENTEAFF,TGTGCCAGCAGCTCCCGCAGGGAGAACACTGAAGCTTTCTTT
TRBV11-2,TRBJ2-5,TRBD1,NA,CASSLGAGTGFQETQYF,TGTGCCAGCAGCTTAGGGGCTGGGACAGGGTTTCAAGAGACCCAGTACTTC
TRBV11-2,TRBJ2-2,NA,few,CASSPPGGLLFF,TGTGCCAGCAGCCCCCCCGGCGGTTTGCTGTTTTTT
TRBV29-1,TRBJ2-5,NA,many,CSVEPEETQYF,TGCAGCGTTGAGCCCGAAGAGACCCAGTACTTC
TRBV7-2,TRBJ1-2,NA,NA,CASSVGGAGYGYTF,TGTGCCAGCAGCGTAGGGGGGGCAGGCTATGGCTACACCTTC
TRBV5-1,TRBJ2-7,NA,many,CASSSRGGEQYF,TGCGCCAGCAGCTCCAGGGGTGGCGAGCAGTACTTC
TRBV20-1,TRBJ2-3,NA,many,CSARSSVGTDTQYF,TGCAGTGCTAGATCTAGTGTTGGCACAGATACGCAGTATTTT